This T cell receptor beta chain stems from a study of CXCR3-negative and CXCR3-positive naive CD8 T cells. 5' RACE that incorporated UMI labels was used to prepare the TRB cDNA libraries. From the 5' RACE reads, TCRdb lists one entry per CDR3 protein and no DNA. This sample contains under 150,000 distinct CDR3 sequences. With 250,000 to 350,000 cells each, the CD8+ T cell subsets were individually sorted in triplicate. Among CD8+ T cells, naive ones were CD45RO-CCR7+CD27+CD95-. The V gene's germline CDR1 is SGDLS and CDR2 YYNGEE. The length of the CDR3 is 16 residues. Study conclusions and caveats: Compared with CXCR3-negative naive cells, CXCR3-positive naive cells showed more hydrophobic TRB CDR3s.

With respect to this clonotype: Its antigen remains unidentified.

The source material was naive CXCR3+ CD8+ T cells from blood. Subset reported: CD45RO-CCR7+CD27+CD95- naive CD8+ T cells expressing CXCR3 (TNR3+). The V call is TRBV9, the J call TRBJ1-1. The sequence came from a human donor in good health. Some clones in this sample may be carry-over from other donors' samples. The CDR3 is CASSLRGGAVNTEAFF.